These T cell receptor beta chains were read from a single sample in a study of CD8 T cells in ankylosing spondylitis. TCRdb itself ran the 5' RACE reads through MiXCR, one entry per CDR3 protein. The table has more than 600,000 distinct CDR3 sequences, 19% seen once. The sequencing sample was made of blood, either unsorted or a sorted T cell fraction (not recorded which). The source is a male donor with ankylosing spondylitis. The CDR3 runs from the conserved cysteine through the conserved F or W. Fields, in order: V gene, J gene, clone size, D gene, CDR3 protein, CDR3 DNA. A D gene is named only where the DNA matches it firmly. Expanded clones are given a class, and other clones once, few, many or no size at all.

V gene: TRBV7-8; J gene: TRBJ2-7; clone size: -; D gene: -; CDR3 protein: CASSLASAGVRSEQYF; CDR3 DNA: TGTGCCAGCAGCTTAGCTAGCGCAGGGGTAAGGTCCGAGCAGTACTTC
V gene: TRBV7-3; J gene: TRBJ1-2; clone size: few; D gene: -; CDR3 protein: CASSPGGHNYGYTF; CDR3 DNA: TGTGCCAGCAGCCCGGGAGGACACAACTATGGCTACACCTTC
V gene: TRBV20-1; J gene: TRBJ1-1; clone size: few; D gene: -; CDR3 protein: CSASHPGGRVNTEAFF; CDR3 DNA: TGCAGTGCTAGCCACCCGGGGGGCAGGGTGAACACTGAAGCTTTCTTT
V gene: TRBV5-1; J gene: TRBJ1-1; clone size: -; D gene: TRBD1; CDR3 protein: CASRMTGDTEAFF; CDR3 DNA: TGCGCCAGCAGAATGACAGGGGATACTGAAGCTTTCTTT
V gene: TRBV23-1; J gene: TRBJ2-1; clone size: -; D gene: TRBD2; CDR3 protein: CASSRDLIISGSLDEQFF; CDR3 DNA: TGCGCCAGCAGTCGGGATCTCATCATTAGCGGGAGCTTGGATGAGCAGTTCTTC
V gene: TRBV20-1; J gene: TRBJ2-7; clone size: few; D gene: -; CDR3 protein: CSAREQLYEQYF; CDR3 DNA: TGCAGTGCTAGGGAACAGCTGTACGAGCAGTACTTC
V gene: TRBV6-2/TRBV6-3; J gene: TRBJ2-7; clone size: few; D gene: -; CDR3 protein: CASREKGLSYEQYF; CDR3 DNA: TGTGCCAGCCGCGAGAAAGGGCTTTCCTACGAGCAGTACTTC
V gene: TRBV4-1; J gene: TRBJ2-1; clone size: few; D gene: -; CDR3 protein: CASSSRTASTYNEQFF; CDR3 DNA: TGCGCCAGCAGCTCACGGACAGCTTCTACCTACAATGAGCAGTTCTTC
V gene: TRBV5-1; J gene: TRBJ2-3; clone size: -; D gene: TRBD1; CDR3 protein: CASSLGTGLGTQYF; CDR3 DNA: TGCGCCAGCAGCCTAGGGACAGGGTTAGGTACGCAGTATTTT
V gene: TRBV7-9; J gene: TRBJ2-1; clone size: -; D gene: TRBD2; CDR3 protein: CASSGYPSSGGPNEQFF; CDR3 DNA: TGTGCCAGCAGCGGCTACCCCTCTAGCGGGGGACCCAATGAGCAGTTCTTC
V gene: TRBV7-9; J gene: TRBJ2-1; clone size: -; D gene: -; CDR3 protein: CASKNGASADNEQFF; CDR3 DNA: TGTGCCAGCAAAAACGGGGCTAGCGCGGACAATGAGCAGTTCTTC
V gene: TRBV20-1; J gene: TRBJ1-5; clone size: many; D gene: -; CDR3 protein: CSVQGRGNQPQHF; CDR3 DNA: TGCAGTGTACAGGGCAGAGGCAATCAGCCCCAGCATTTT
V gene: TRBV4-1; J gene: TRBJ1-5; clone size: -; D gene: TRBD1; CDR3 protein: CASSEDRGQVQPQHF; CDR3 DNA: TGCGCCAGCAGCGAGGACAGGGGGCAGGTGCAGCCCCAGCATTTT
V gene: TRBV9; J gene: TRBJ1-1; clone size: few; D gene: -; CDR3 protein: CASSSGTAILVTEAFF; CDR3 DNA: TGTGCCAGCAGCTCAGGGACGGCAATTCTTGTCACTGAAGCTTTCTTT
V gene: TRBV12-3/TRBV12-4; J gene: TRBJ2-3; clone size: few; D gene: -; CDR3 protein: CASSLPVLSTDTQYF; CDR3 DNA: TGTGCCAGCAGTTTGCCTGTCCTTAGCACAGATACGCAGTATTTT
V gene: TRBV5-1; J gene: TRBJ2-6; clone size: -; D gene: -; CDR3 protein: CASSFLTGANVLTF; CDR3 DNA: TGCGCCAGCAGCTTCTTGACTGGGGCCAACGTCCTGACTTTC
V gene: TRBV20-1; J gene: TRBJ1-1; clone size: few; D gene: -; CDR3 protein: CSGRQWGNTEAFF; CDR3 DNA: TGCAGTGGGAGACAGTGGGGAAACACTGAAGCTTTCTTT
V gene: TRBV10-3; J gene: TRBJ1-5; clone size: few; D gene: -; CDR3 protein: CAISDGLVRGGNQPQHF; CDR3 DNA: TGTGCCATCAGTGATGGTTTGGTAAGGGGAGGCAATCAGCCCCAGCATTTT
V gene: TRBV5-1; J gene: TRBJ2-5; clone size: many; D gene: TRBD2; CDR3 protein: CASSPGLAGAGLETQYF; CDR3 DNA: TGCGCCAGCAGCCCGGGACTAGCGGGAGCCGGGTTGGAGACCCAGTACTTC
V gene: TRBV4-2; J gene: TRBJ2-1; clone size: few; D gene: TRBD2; CDR3 protein: CASSPTGLANEQFF; CDR3 DNA: TGTGCCAGCAGCCCAACGGGACTAGCCAATGAGCAGTTCTTC
V gene: TRBV29-1; J gene: TRBJ2-1; clone size: many; D gene: -; CDR3 protein: CSVDKNVNEQFF; CDR3 DNA: TGCAGCGTTGATAAGAATGTGAATGAGCAGTTCTTC
V gene: TRBV27; J gene: TRBJ1-1; clone size: -; D gene: -; CDR3 protein: CASSLRQRAEAFF; CDR3 DNA: TGTGCCAGCAGTTTAAGACAGCGAGCTGAAGCTTTCTTT
V gene: TRBV29-1; J gene: TRBJ2-3; clone size: few; D gene: -; CDR3 protein: CSVELGAGVTDTQYF; CDR3 DNA: TGCAGCGTTGAACTAGGAGCGGGCGTCACAGATACGCAGTATTTT
V gene: TRBV5-1; J gene: TRBJ1-5; clone size: -; D gene: TRBD1; CDR3 protein: CASSLSDRGRDQPQHF; CDR3 DNA: TGCGCCAGCAGCCTAAGCGACAGGGGAAGGGATCAGCCCCAGCATTTT
V gene: TRBV7-9; J gene: TRBJ1-4; clone size: -; D gene: -; CDR3 protein: CASSSGGPAEKLFF; CDR3 DNA: TGTGCCAGCAGCTCCGGAGGGCCAGCGGAAAAACTGTTTTTT
V gene: TRBV11-2; J gene: TRBJ2-7; clone size: many; D gene: -; CDR3 protein: CASSSGDGSYEQYF; CDR3 DNA: TGTGCCAGCAGCTCGGGGGACGGCTCCTACGAGCAGTACTTC
V gene: TRBV25-1; J gene: TRBJ2-3; clone size: -; D gene: TRBD1; CDR3 protein: CASSAGTGMSSTDTQYF; CDR3 DNA: TGTGCCAGCAGTGCAGGGACAGGGATGTCTAGCACAGATACGCAGTATTTT
V gene: TRBV27; J gene: TRBJ1-1; clone size: few; D gene: -; CDR3 protein: CASKLQGLGTEAFF; CDR3 DNA: TGTGCCAGCAAGCTCCAGGGGTTGGGTACTGAAGCTTTCTTT
V gene: TRBV6-5; J gene: TRBJ2-6; clone size: few; D gene: -; CDR3 protein: CASSYDPETGANVLTF; CDR3 DNA: TGTGCCAGCAGTTACGATCCCGAGACAGGGGCCAACGTCCTGACTTTC
V gene: TRBV30; J gene: TRBJ2-3; clone size: few; D gene: TRBD2; CDR3 protein: CAWRAAGGADTQYF; CDR3 DNA: TGTGCCTGGCGGGCAGCGGGAGGTGCAGATACGCAGTATTTT
V gene: TRBV12-3/TRBV12-4; J gene: TRBJ2-3; clone size: -; D gene: -; CDR3 protein: CASSLMGDTQYF; CDR3 DNA: TGTGCCAGCAGCCTGATGGGGGATACGCAGTATTTT
V gene: TRBV7-8; J gene: TRBJ2-3; clone size: -; D gene: TRBD2; CDR3 protein: CASSLGLLAGGPRTDTQYF; CDR3 DNA: TGTGCCAGCAGCTTAGGATTGCTAGCGGGAGGGCCGCGGACAGATACGCAGTATTTT
V gene: TRBV20-1; J gene: TRBJ2-1; clone size: -; D gene: -; CDR3 protein: CSARRAGFYNEQFF; CDR3 DNA: TGCAGTGCTAGACGGGCGGGGTTCTACAATGAGCAGTTCTTC
V gene: TRBV9; J gene: TRBJ1-2; clone size: -; D gene: -; CDR3 protein: CASSVEPAGDYGYTF; CDR3 DNA: TGTGCCAGCAGCGTAGAACCCGCCGGGGACTATGGCTACACCTTC
V gene: TRBV6-1; J gene: TRBJ2-3; clone size: few; D gene: TRBD2; CDR3 protein: CASTELAGSTDTQYF; CDR3 DNA: TGTGCCAGCACCGAACTAGCGGGGAGCACAGATACGCAGTATTTT
V gene: TRBV20-1; J gene: TRBJ2-1; clone size: few; D gene: TRBD2; CDR3 protein: CSARVKGLAGGPYNEQFF; CDR3 DNA: TGCAGTGCTAGAGTGAAAGGACTAGCGGGAGGCCCCTACAATGAGCAGTTCTTC
V gene: TRBV5-1; J gene: TRBJ2-7; clone size: -; D gene: TRBD1; CDR3 protein: CASSFQGAATYEQYF; CDR3 DNA: TGCGCCAGCAGCTTCCAGGGGGCGGCAACCTACGAGCAGTACTTC
V gene: TRBV12-3/TRBV12-4; J gene: TRBJ2-3; clone size: few; D gene: -; CDR3 protein: CASSYRMRDLEYF; CDR3 DNA: TGTGCCAGCAGTTATAGGATGCGGGACTTGGAGTATTTT
V gene: TRBV10-2; J gene: TRBJ2-3; clone size: few; D gene: TRBD2; CDR3 protein: CASRTSGAPDTQYF; CDR3 DNA: TGCGCCAGCAGGACTAGCGGGGCCCCAGATACGCAGTATTTT
V gene: TRBV3-1; J gene: TRBJ2-1; clone size: few; D gene: TRBD2; CDR3 protein: CASSQGGGRNYNEQFF; CDR3 DNA: TGTGCCAGCAGCCAAGGGGGGGGTCGGAACTACAATGAGCAGTTCTTC
V gene: TRBV9; J gene: TRBJ1-3; clone size: -; D gene: -; CDR3 protein: CASSRGGGAGNTIYF; CDR3 DNA: TGTGCCAGCAGTCGAGGGGGGGGGGCTGGAAACACCATATATTTT
V gene: TRBV20-1; J gene: TRBJ2-7; clone size: few; D gene: -; CDR3 protein: CSANRLQVAYEQYF; CDR3 DNA: TGCAGTGCAAACCGGTTGCAGGTGGCCTACGAGCAGTACTTC
V gene: TRBV2; J gene: TRBJ2-3; clone size: -; D gene: -; CDR3 protein: CASTWGTSTDTQYF; CDR3 DNA: TGTGCCAGCACTTGGGGGACTAGCACAGATACGCAGTATTTT
V gene: TRBV27; J gene: TRBJ1-5; clone size: few; D gene: TRBD1; CDR3 protein: CASGTGGFQPQHF; CDR3 DNA: TGTGCCAGTGGGACAGGGGGCTTTCAGCCCCAGCATTTT
V gene: TRBV28; J gene: TRBJ1-3; clone size: -; D gene: -; CDR3 protein: CASSPEGGGNTIYF; CDR3 DNA: TGTGCCAGCAGTCCCGAGGGTGGTGGAAACACCATATATTTT
V gene: TRBV20-1; J gene: TRBJ2-2; clone size: few; D gene: -; CDR3 protein: CSARVGGPDTGELFF; CDR3 DNA: TGCAGTGCTAGAGTGGGGGGCCCGGACACCGGGGAGCTGTTTTTT
V gene: TRBV5-1; J gene: TRBJ2-3; clone size: few; D gene: TRBD2; CDR3 protein: CASSWASGISTDTQYF; CDR3 DNA: TGCGCCAGCAGCTGGGCTAGCGGGATTAGCACAGATACGCAGTATTTT
V gene: TRBV20-1; J gene: TRBJ2-1; clone size: few; D gene: -; CDR3 protein: CSARHNLGLNEQFF; CDR3 DNA: TGCAGTGCTAGACACAATCTGGGGCTTAATGAGCAGTTCTTC
V gene: TRBV20-1; J gene: TRBJ2-2; clone size: many; D gene: -; CDR3 protein: CSASKNTGELFF; CDR3 DNA: TGCAGTGCTAGCAAGAACACCGGGGAGCTGTTTTTT
V gene: TRBV27; J gene: TRBJ2-5; clone size: -; D gene: -; CDR3 protein: CASSLFQSQETQYF; CDR3 DNA: TGTGCCAGCAGTTTATTCCAGTCCCAAGAGACCCAGTACTTC
V gene: TRBV5-1; J gene: TRBJ2-1; clone size: -; D gene: -; CDR3 protein: CASSWGTGSNEQFF; CDR3 DNA: TGCGCCAGCAGCTGGGGGACGGGGAGCAATGAGCAGTTCTTC
V gene: TRBV20-1; J gene: TRBJ2-1; clone size: -; D gene: TRBD2; CDR3 protein: CSATQTGTRYNEQFF; CDR3 DNA: TGCAGTGCTACCCAGACCGGGACTAGATACAATGAGCAGTTCTTC
V gene: TRBV5-1; J gene: TRBJ1-2; clone size: few; D gene: -; CDR3 protein: CASSLGGPEGYGYTF; CDR3 DNA: TGCGCCAGCAGCTTGGGGGGACCCGAGGGCTATGGCTACACCTTC
V gene: TRBV24-1; J gene: TRBJ2-3; clone size: few; D gene: -; CDR3 protein: CATSVGGNTQYF; CDR3 DNA: TGTGCCACCAGTGTAGGCGGGAATACGCAGTATTTT
V gene: TRBV7-2; J gene: TRBJ2-7; clone size: -; D gene: -; CDR3 protein: CASSFYQSSYEQYF; CDR3 DNA: TGTGCCAGCAGCTTCTACCAGAGCTCCTACGAGCAGTACTTC
V gene: TRBV20-1; J gene: TRBJ1-5; clone size: -; D gene: -; CDR3 protein: CSAGGRSRNQPQHF; CDR3 DNA: TGCAGTGCTGGAGGGAGGAGTCGCAATCAGCCCCAGCATTTT
V gene: TRBV27; J gene: TRBJ2-1; clone size: few; D gene: TRBD2; CDR3 protein: CASRVRLAGGNEQFF; CDR3 DNA: TGTGCCAGCAGAGTCCGACTAGCGGGAGGTAATGAGCAGTTCTTC